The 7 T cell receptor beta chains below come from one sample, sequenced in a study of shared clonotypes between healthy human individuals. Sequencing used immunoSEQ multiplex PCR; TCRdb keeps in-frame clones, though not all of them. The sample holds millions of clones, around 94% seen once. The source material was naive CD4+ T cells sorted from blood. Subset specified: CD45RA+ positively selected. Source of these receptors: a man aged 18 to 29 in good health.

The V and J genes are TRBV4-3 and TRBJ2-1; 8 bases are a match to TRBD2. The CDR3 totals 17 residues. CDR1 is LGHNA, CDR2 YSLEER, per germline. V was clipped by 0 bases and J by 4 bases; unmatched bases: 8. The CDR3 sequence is CASSQEVAGKNYNEQFF. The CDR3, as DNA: TGCGCCAGCAGCCAAGAGGTAGCGGGGAAAAATTACAATGAGCAGTTCTTC.

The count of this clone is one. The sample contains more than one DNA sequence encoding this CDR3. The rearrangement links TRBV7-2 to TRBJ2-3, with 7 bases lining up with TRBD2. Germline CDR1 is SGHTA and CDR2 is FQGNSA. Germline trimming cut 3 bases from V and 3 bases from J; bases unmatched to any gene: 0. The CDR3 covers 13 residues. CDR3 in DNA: TGTGCCAGCAGCTTGGGGGGGACAGATACGCAGTATTTT. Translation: CASSLGGTDTQYF.

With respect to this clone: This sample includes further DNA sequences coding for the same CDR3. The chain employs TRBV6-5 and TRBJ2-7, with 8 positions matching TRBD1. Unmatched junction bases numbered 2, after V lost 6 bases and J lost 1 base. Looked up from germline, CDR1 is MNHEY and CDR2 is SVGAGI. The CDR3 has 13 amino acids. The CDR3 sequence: CASRQGGSYEQYF. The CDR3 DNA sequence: TGTGCCAGCAGACAGGGGGGTTCCTACGAGCAGTACTTC.

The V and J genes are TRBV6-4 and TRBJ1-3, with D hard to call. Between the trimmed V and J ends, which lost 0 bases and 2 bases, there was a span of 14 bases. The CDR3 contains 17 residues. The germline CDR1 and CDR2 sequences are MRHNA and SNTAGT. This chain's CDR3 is CASSDSRVEAAGNTIYF. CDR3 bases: TGTGCCAGCAGTGACTCAAGGGTTGAAGCCGCTGGAAACACCATATATTTT.

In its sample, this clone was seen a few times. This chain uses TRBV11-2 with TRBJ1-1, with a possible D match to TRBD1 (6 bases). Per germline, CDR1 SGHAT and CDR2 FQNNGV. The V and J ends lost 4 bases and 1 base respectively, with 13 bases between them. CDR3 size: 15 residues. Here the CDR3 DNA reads TGTGCCAGCAGCTCGATACAGGGAAAGAACACTGAAGCTTTCTTT. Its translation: CASSSIQGKNTEAFF.

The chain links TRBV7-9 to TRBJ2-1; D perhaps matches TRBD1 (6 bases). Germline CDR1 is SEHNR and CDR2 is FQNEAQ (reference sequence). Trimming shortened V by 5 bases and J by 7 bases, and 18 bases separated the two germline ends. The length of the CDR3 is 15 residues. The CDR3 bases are TGTGCCAGCAGCCCAGGGGCCGGCTACCCTAATGAGCAGTTCTTC. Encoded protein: CASSPGAGYPNEQFF. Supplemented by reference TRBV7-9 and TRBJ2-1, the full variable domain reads DTGVSQNPRHKITKRGQNVTFRCDPISEHNRLYWYRQTLGQGPEFLTYFQNEAQLEKSRLLSDRFSAERPKGSFSTLEIQRTEQGDSAMYLCASSPGAGYPNEQFFGPGTRLTVL.

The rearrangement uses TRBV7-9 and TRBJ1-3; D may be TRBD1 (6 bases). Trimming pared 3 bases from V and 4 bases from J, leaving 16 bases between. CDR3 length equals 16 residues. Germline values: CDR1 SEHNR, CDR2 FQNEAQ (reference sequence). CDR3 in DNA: TGTGCCAGCAGCTTCTCCGACAGGCTGGGAGGAAACACCATATATTTT. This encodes CASSFSDRLGGNTIYF.